This record concerns one T cell receptor (beta chain) sequence. This clone has a count of ten or more. The target of this receptor is not known. Within one base of it there is no much larger clone, and no base qualities were kept. The sample originates from a study of metastatic and nonmetastatic thyroid tumors (dated by TCRdb to the early 2020s). For the study in its entirety: The researchers compared repertoires between peripheral blood samples and tumor or nodule tissue samples from patients with malignant or benign thyroid disease. The paper's findings and limits, for the study overall: In both blood and tumor samples, malignant tumors were reported to have significantly higher TCR beta diversity than benign nodules.

The library relied on PCR. Sequencer: Illumina HiSeq 4000. High-throughput sequencing was used to profile the TCR beta-chain CDR3 region of each patient. For the original study's pipeline: Drawing on CDR3 differences between clinicopathological groups, the researchers built a classifier meant to tell apart patients with distant-metastatic papillary thyroid cancer. The Shannon index was used to assess repertoire diversity, and the Morisita-Horn index was used to assess tumor-blood repertoire similarity. TCRdb cleaned the public reads at Q25 with fastp, built clones with MiXCR and kept in-frame beta chains. The V and J calls shown here were made by TCRdb, not taken from the authors' results. This sample comprises about 24,000 clones, around 18% of them detected only once. In total, the top ten clones hold 2.5% to 3% of the sample. From the cysteine through the valine, the CDR3 covers 15 amino acids. Only CDR3 DNA remains: 45 bases, in frame from the first base. CDR1 and CDR2 (SGHRS, YFSETQ) derive from the germline V gene. V trim: 1 base; J trim: 6 bases; unmatched bases: 7.

Before undergoing thyroid surgery, none of the patients had been given any kind of treatment. Using T-cell receptor beta sequencing, the researchers looked back retrospectively at clinical samples from patients, gathered between about 2012 and 2019. The sample was adjacent normal tissue. Recombination linked TRBV5-1 to TRBJ2-7, with 10 central nucleotides matching TRBD1. This receptor was taken from a male donor with papillary thyroid cancer or a benign thyroid nodule (not recorded which). Some clones in this sample may be carry-over from other donors' samples. The CDR3 sequence is CASSLNGQGVVEQYV. The DNA sequence reads TGCGCCAGCAGCTTGAATGGACAGGGGGTAGTCGAGCAGTACGTC.